Following are 29 T cell receptor beta chains from one sample sequenced in a study of blood T cell repertoires in COVID-19. Some clones are missing from TCRdb's copy, which holds only in-frame ones; the method was immunoSEQ multiplex PCR. This repertoire shows 120,000 or so clones, around four fifths found once; its top ten account for 5.9%. What was sequenced was peripheral blood. These receptors were collected from a man older than 75 with active or convalescent COVID-19.

The chain is built from TRBV5-1 and TRBJ2-3; tentative D call: TRBD2 (6 bases). CDR1 and CDR2 (germline): SGHRS, YFSETQ. V lost 3 bases and J lost 0, with 14 bases in between. The CDR3 has 16 residues. In DNA form, the CDR3 reads TGCGCCAGCAGCTCCTCCCTAGCGCGGAGCACAGATACGCAGTATTTT. Its translation is CASSSSLARSTDTQYF.

The V and J genes are TRBV11-2 and TRBJ1-4; the D is unclear. In germline, CDR1 is SGHAT, CDR2 FQNNGV. This CDR3 has 17 residues. The V end lost 4 bases, the J end lost 3 bases, and 18 bases lay between the germline ends. The CDR3 loop reads CASSSYRGMMPNEKLFF. In DNA form, the CDR3 reads TGTGCCAGCAGCTCTTATCGAGGCATGATGCCTAATGAAAAACTGTTTTTT.

Concerning this clone itself: A read error may account for a junction end that differs from germline. This chain uses TRBV3-1 (or the pseudogene TRBV3-2) with TRBJ2-7; 7 nucleotides match TRBD1. CDR1 and CDR2 (germline): LGHDT, YNNKEL (reference sequence). The CDR3 covers 12 residues. The CDR3 DNA reads as TGTGCCAGCAGCCCCCGAGGGGGCCGTTATACTTTC. As protein: CASSPRGGRYTF.

The rearrangement links TRBV6-2 or TRBV6-3 to TRBJ1-5, with TRBD1 matching over 9 bases. The germline gives CDR1 MNHEY, CDR2 SVGEGT. The CDR3 has 15 residues. V was pared by 6 bases and J by 6 bases, with 9 bases of the junction left unmatched. CDR3 sequence reads: CASSLTGGGIQPQHF. The CDR3, as DNA: TGTGCCAGCAGCCTAACAGGGGGCGGAATTCAGCCCCAGCATTTT.

The chain uses TRBV5-1 and TRBJ1-4; 7 bases match TRBD1. CDR1 SGHRS and CDR2 YFSETQ come from the germline V gene. J gave up 7 bases and V 4 bases, and 10 bases lay outside the gene matches. This CDR3 is built from 15 residues. The CDR3 region has the DNA TGCGCCAGCAGCGGAATACAGGGGAAGACTGAAAAACTGTTTTTT. It codes for CASSGIQGKTEKLFF.

The chain couples TRBV7-2 to TRBJ2-3, with a weak D call TRBD2 (6 bases). From germline, CDR1 is SGHTA and CDR2 FQGNSA. Deletions cut 5 bases from V and 0 bases from J, with 15 bases between. The CDR3 spans 16 residues. CDR3 in amino acids: CASSRHGRASTDTQYF. The CDR3 DNA reads as TGTGCCAGCAGCCGCCACGGGAGAGCTAGCACAGATACGCAGTATTTT.

The chain employs TRBV7-2 and TRBJ1-2; no firm D call. The CDR3 runs to 11 residues. Germline-derived CDR1 and CDR2 are SGHTA and FQGNSA. V was pared by 6 bases and J by 6 bases, with 8 bases between. This chain's CDR3 is CASSNYNGYTF. The CDR3, as DNA: TGTGCCAGCAGTAACTATAATGGCTACACCTTC.

J is TRBJ1-3 and V is TRBV7-2; no clear D gene. The V gene lost 4 bases and the J gene lost 4 bases, with 11 bases spanning the gap. This CDR3 is built from 14 residues. Germline lookup yields CDR1 SGHTA and CDR2 FQGNSA. The CDR3 sequence: CASSSRLAGNTIYF. Written as DNA, the CDR3 is TGTGCCAGCAGCTCCCGTCTTGCGGGAAACACCATATATTTT.

The chain joins TRBV7-2 to TRBJ2-5, with 7 bases identical to TRBD1. The germline gives CDR1 SGHTA, CDR2 FQGNSA. There are 14 residues in the CDR3. V gave up 6 bases and J gave up 4 bases; unmatched junction bases: 8. CDR3 DNA sequence: TGTGCCAGCAGTACTCGAGGGGGCGCAGAGACCCAGTACTTC. It is translated as CASSTRGGAETQYF.

The chain combines TRBV11-1 with TRBJ2-7; D perhaps matches TRBD2 (6 bases). The CDR3 sequence is 13 residues long. Between the trimmed V and J ends, which lost 3 bases and 3 bases, there was a span of 9 bases. Germline lookup yields CDR1 SGHAT and CDR2 FQDESV (reference sequence). CDR3 in amino acids: CASSFGGNYEQYF. The CDR3 DNA sequence: TGTGCCAGCAGCTTCGGAGGGAACTACGAGCAGTACTTC.

The chain links TRBV2 to TRBJ1-4; D might be TRBD1 (5 bases). The length of the CDR3 is 14 residues. V lost 3 bases to trimming and J lost 2 bases, with 7 bases between them. CDR1 and CDR2 from the germline V gene are SNHLY and FYNNEI. The CDR3 is CASSDRVTNEKLFF. CDR3 bases: TGTGCCAGCAGTGACAGGGTTACTAATGAAAAACTGTTTTTT.

This rearrangement joins TRBV28 to TRBJ1-4; D perhaps matches TRBD1 (5 bases). Germline values: CDR1 MDHEN, CDR2 SYDVKM. CDR3 length: 14 amino acids. The V and J ends lost 6 bases and 4 bases respectively, with 12 bases between them. The CDR3 sequence: CASRPGTHNEKLFF. The CDR3 DNA follows: TGTGCCAGCAGGCCTGGGACTCATAATGAAAAACTGTTTTTT.

The CDR3 loop is CASSVGAGASTDTQYF. CDR3 bases: TGTGCCAGCAGCGTAGGGGCGGGAGCTAGCACAGATACGCAGTATTTT. The chain employs TRBV9 and TRBJ2-3, with TRBD2 identical over 7 bases. The V gene's germline CDR1 is SGDLS and CDR2 YYNGEE. CDR3 length equals 16 residues. J gave up 0 bases and V 0 bases, and 4 bases lay outside the gene matches. The full variable domain, with the rest looked up from reference TRBV9 and TRBJ2-3, is DSGVTQTPKHLITATGQRVTLRCSPRSGDLSVYWYQQSLDQGLQFLIQYYNGEERAKGNILERFSAQQFPDLHSELNLSSLELGDSALYFCASSVGAGASTDTQYFGPGTRLTVL.

The chain couples TRBV6-5 to TRBJ1-5; 8 bases align to TRBD1. The CDR3 has 13 residues. Per germline, CDR1 MNHEY and CDR2 SVGAGI. V lost 7 bases and J lost 11; bases outside the gene matches: 10. The CDR3 reads CASKPGQENSQHF. CDR3 coding DNA: TGTGCCAGCAAGCCGGGACAGGAGAACTCCCAGCATTTT.

This rearrangement joins TRBV20-1 to TRBJ2-4; tentative D call: TRBD1 (6 bases). The V end was cut by 3 bases, the J end by 10 bases, with 13 bases between. There are 12 residues in the CDR3. Germline V gene lookup returns CDR1 DFQATT and CDR2 SNEGSKA (reference sequence). CDR3 residues: CSASGTQEIQYF. The DNA of the CDR3 is TGCAGTGCTAGTGGGACACAGGAGATTCAGTACTTC.

The rearrangement joins TRBV9 to TRBJ2-7; TRBD2 agrees at 8 bases. This CDR3 spans 16 amino acids. Germline CDR1 is SGDLS and CDR2 is YYNGEE. The junction had 8 bases not matched to a gene; V was cut back by 0 bases and J by 3 bases. The CDR3 is CASSVVSRGGRYEQYF. The CDR3 coding sequence is TGTGCCAGCAGCGTAGTAAGTCGGGGGGGCCGCTACGAGCAGTACTTC.

This chain connects TRBV5-1 to TRBJ2-3, with D possibly TRBD2 on 5 matching bases. This CDR3 is 15 amino acids long. The germline V gene has CDR1 SGHRS and CDR2 YFSETQ. Trimming removed 2 bases from V and 0 bases from J, with 10 bases in between. CDR3 nucleotide sequence: TGCGCCAGCAGCTTCTCGGACTTTAGCACAGATACGCAGTATTTT. It yields the protein CASSFSDFSTDTQYF.

The rearrangement links TRBV19 to TRBJ1-2; 7 bases are a match to TRBD1. This CDR3 has 13 residues. J was trimmed by 7 bases and V by 4 bases; bases with no gene match: 6. Germline CDR1 LNHDA, CDR2 SQIVND (reference sequence). Here the CDR3 reads CASSTRTGFGYTF. In DNA form, the CDR3 reads TGTGCCAGTAGTACCCGGACAGGTTTTGGCTACACCTTC.

This chain joins TRBV11-3 and TRBJ2-7; TRBD1 matches 8 bases. Germline V gene data show CDR1 as SGHNT and CDR2 as YENEEA. The CDR3 has 15 amino acids. V was clipped by 4 bases and J by 6 bases; unmatched bases: 11. CDR3 amino acids: CASSSGQVNPGEQYF. The CDR3 nucleotides read TGTGCCAGCAGCTCGGGACAGGTCAATCCCGGCGAGCAGTACTTC.

The rearrangement uses TRBV6-1 and TRBJ2-4; TRBD1 aligns across 8 bases. This CDR3 is built from 16 residues. Trimming removed 6 bases from V and 0 bases from J; junction bases left unmatched: 7. Germline V gene lookup returns CDR1 MNHNS and CDR2 SASEGT. The CDR3 region has the DNA TGTGCCAGCAGGGAAACGGGACAGGTAGCCAAAAACATTCAGTACTTC. Amino acid sequence: CASRETGQVAKNIQYF.

The V gene is TRBV18, the J gene TRBJ1-2; D not resolved. This CDR3 region has 16 residues. Germline V lookup: CDR1 KGHSH, CDR2 LQKENI. Trimming left V 0 bases short and J 4 bases short, with 15 bases between. CDR3 DNA: TGTGCCAGCTCACCACCTGCCGTTACAGTAGGCTATGGCTACACCTTC. Its translation: CASSPPAVTVGYGYTF.

This chain links TRBV9 with TRBJ1-1; D gene uncertain. Trimming left V 3 bases short and J 1 base short, with 10 bases between. Germline assignment: CDR1 SGDLS and CDR2 YYNGEE. The CDR3 is 14 amino acids. The DNA of the CDR3 is TGTGCCAGCAGCGCCCTATTTCCGAACACTGAAGCTTTCTTT. Protein: CASSALFPNTEAFF.

The genes are TRBV7-6 and TRBJ2-5; 9 bases fit TRBD2. The germline gives CDR1 SGHVS, CDR2 FNYEAQ. CDR3 length: 15 residues. With V trimmed by 3 bases and J by 2 bases, 4 bases remained unmatched. CDR3 nucleotides: TGTGCCAGCAGCTTGGGCGGGGGGGAACAAGAGACCCAGTACTTC. Encoded protein: CASSLGGGEQETQYF. The full variable domain, completed using reference TRBV7-6 and TRBJ2-5, is GAGVSQSPRYKVTKRGQDVALRCDPISGHVSLYWYRQALGQGPEFLTYFNYEAQQDKSGLPNDRFSAERPEGSISTLTIQRTEQRDSAMYRCASSLGGGEQETQYFGPGTRLLVL.

V gene TRBV6-4 combines with J gene TRBJ1-2; D is ambiguous. Germline lookup yields CDR1 MRHNA and CDR2 SNTAGT. V lost 6 bases and J lost 4, with 12 bases in between. The CDR3 is 13 amino acids. CDR3 in DNA: TGTGCCAGCAGCCTCTCCGAGGGCTATGGCTACACCTTC. This encodes CASSLSEGYGYTF.

This clone was seen a handful of times. This chain joins TRBV6-1 and TRBJ1-2; D possibly corresponds to TRBD1 (5 bases). The length of the CDR3 is 13 residues. The V end lost 3 bases, the J end lost 9 bases, and 14 bases lay between the germline ends. Germline CDR1 and CDR2: MNHNS and SASEGT. The CDR3 DNA sequence: TGTGCCAGCAGTGACAGGGCCTCCTTTCGCTACACCTTC. Residues: CASSDRASFRYTF.

The chain uses TRBV5-1 and TRBJ1-1; TRBD1 is a possible D gene (5 bases). V gave up 6 bases and J gave up 4 bases, with 10 bases separating them. Germline V CDR1 and CDR2: SGHRS, YFSETQ. This CDR3 region has 12 residues. The CDR3 reads CASTWGSTEAFF. CDR3 nucleotides: TGCGCCAGCACCTGGGGCAGCACTGAAGCTTTCTTT.

The chain employs TRBV2 and TRBJ1-6, with D tentatively TRBD1 (5 bases). There are 16 residues in the CDR3. CDR1 and CDR2 from the germline V gene are SNHLY and FYNNEI. Trimming left V 8 bases short and J 8 bases short, with 22 bases between. The CDR3 sequence is CASLGWNKQGDSPLHF. In nucleotides, the CDR3 is TGTGCCAGCCTCGGCTGGAATAAGCAGGGTGATTCACCCCTCCACTTT.

This chain's CDR3 is CASSSGTAAYGYTF. The CDR3 region has the DNA TGTGCCAGCAGTTCCGGGACAGCGGCCTATGGCTACACCTTC. The chain employs TRBV28 and TRBJ1-2; 7 nucleotides agree with TRBD1. V trimming: 4 bases; J trimming: 4 bases; junction bases outside the gene matches: 6. Per the germline V gene, CDR1 is MDHEN and CDR2 is SYDVKM. The CDR3 totals 14 residues.

As DNA, the CDR3 is TGTGCCAGTAGTCCCGCCCGGGGTGAAAAACTGTTTTTT. It translates to CASSPARGEKLFF. The chain has TRBV19 and TRBJ1-4; D remains ambiguous. V was clipped by 5 bases and J by 7 bases, with 11 bases between them. Per the germline V gene, CDR1 is LNHDA and CDR2 is SQIVND (reference sequence). The CDR3 is 13 amino acids.